This T cell receptor beta chain derives from a study of blood T cell repertoires in COVID-19. Overall study context: Material from acute and convalescent COVID-19 was sourced from the United States, Italy and Spain. PBMCs, B-cell-depleted T cells, or T cells were the source of the cDNA or gDNA that made up the material.

The CDR3 has 13 amino acids. J lost 4 bases, V lost 3 bases, and 3 bases had no gene match. The V gene's germline CDR1 is MNHEY and CDR2 SMNVEV (reference sequence). Participant-given clinical history determined each cohort assignment. The study counted Cohort 3 donors as recovered given two negative PCRs, clearance, or symptom resolution. TCRdb's copy holds only in-frame clones and misses some; the assay was immunoSEQ multiplex PCR. The sample carries 350,000 to 400,000 clones, roughly 90% recorded once. The chain links TRBV27 to TRBJ2-7; 7 bases fit TRBD1. The sequence derives from a woman younger than 45 who had recovered from COVID-19. Sequenced: PBMCs or T cells enriched from blood (not recorded which). CDR3 nucleotides: TGTGCCAGCAGTTTCGGGACAGTTTACGAGCAGTACTTC. Its protein is CASSFGTVYEQYF.